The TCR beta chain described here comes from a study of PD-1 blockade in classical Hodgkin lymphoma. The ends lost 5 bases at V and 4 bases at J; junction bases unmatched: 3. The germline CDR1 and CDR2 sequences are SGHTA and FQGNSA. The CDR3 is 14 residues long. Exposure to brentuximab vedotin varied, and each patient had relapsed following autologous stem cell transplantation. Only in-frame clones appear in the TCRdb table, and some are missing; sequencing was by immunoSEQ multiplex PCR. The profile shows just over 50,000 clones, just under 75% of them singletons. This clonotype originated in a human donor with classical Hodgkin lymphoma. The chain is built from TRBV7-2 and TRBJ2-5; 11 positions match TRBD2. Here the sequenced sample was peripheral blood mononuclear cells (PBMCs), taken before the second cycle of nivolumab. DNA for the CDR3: TGTGCCAGCAGCCCTAGCGGGAGGACAGAGACCCAGTACTTC. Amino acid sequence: CASSPSGRTETQYF.